The 14 T cell receptor beta chains listed next were all sequenced from one sample in a study of cytotoxic CD8 clonotypes in ibrutinib-treated CLL. TCRdb's table, derived via immunoSEQ multiplex PCR, lists solely in-frame clones and lacks some. The sample gives about 300,000 clones, approximately 79% of which show up once; about 5.3% is in the top ten. The specimen was PBMCs, collected at disease progression, from a patient treated with ibrutinib. The source is a human donor with chronic lymphocytic leukemia.

The genes are TRBV7-9 and TRBJ1-3, with 7 bases fitting TRBD1. The CDR3 spans 15 residues. Trimming took 2 bases from V and 3 from J; bases not matched to a gene: 4. CDR1 and CDR2 from the germline V gene are SEHNR and FQNEAQ (reference sequence). The CDR3 nucleotides read TGTGCCAGCAGCTTATACACAGGGGTTGGAAACACCATATATTTT. It is translated as CASSLYTGVGNTIYF.

As concerns this clone: Other nucleotide sequences from this sample produce the same CDR3. The V gene is TRBV5-1, the J gene TRBJ2-7; 8 positions match TRBD2. The CDR3 consists of 14 residues. The trim removed 5 bases at V and 2 bases at J, leaving 6 bases unmatched. CDR1 and CDR2 (germline): SGHRS, YFSETQ. As DNA, the CDR3 is TGCGCCAGCAGTTTAACTAGCGGTACCTACGAGCAGTACTTC. Amino acid sequence: CASSLTSGTYEQYF. The full variable domain, with the rest looked up from reference TRBV5-1 and TRBJ2-7, is KAGVTQTPRYLIKTRGQQVTLSCSPISGHRSVSWYQQTPGQGLQFLFEYFSETQRNKGNFPGRFSGRQFSNSRSEMNVSTLELGDSALYLCASSLTSGTYEQYFGPGTRLTVT.

The chain joins TRBV4-3 to TRBJ2-7; tentatively, D is TRBD1 or TRBD2 (5 bases each). V lost 4 bases and J 1 base, leaving 14 bases between the germline ends. Germline CDR1 and CDR2: LGHNA and YSLEER. The CDR3 has 15 residues. CDR3 in DNA: TGCGCCAGCAGCCGCCCCGGGACGGCTTCCTACGAGCAGTACTTC. It specifies CASSRPGTASYEQYF.

J is TRBJ2-5 and V is TRBV27; either TRBD1 or TRBD2 may supply D (6 bases each). Germline V gene data show CDR1 as MNHEY and CDR2 as SMNVEV (reference sequence). CDR3 length: 12 amino acids. V was cut by 6 bases and J by 9 bases, with 14 bases left in between. CDR3 DNA sequence: TGTGCCAGCAGCGGGGCGAGGGGGGCCCAGTACTTC. It translates to CASSGARGAQYF.

This sequence joins TRBV14 and TRBJ2-2, with D hard to call. V lost 2 bases to trimming and J lost 7 bases, with 20 bases between them. Germline V lookup: CDR1 SGHDN, CDR2 FVKESK. This CDR3 contains 17 residues. Here the CDR3 reads CASSQRGGVNLGGELFF. The CDR3 DNA sequence: TGTGCCAGCAGCCAAAGAGGTGGAGTGAATTTAGGCGGGGAGCTGTTTTTT.

The chain is built from TRBV7-2 and TRBJ2-7; 11 bases agree with TRBD2. The length of the CDR3 is 15 residues. Germline assignment: CDR1 SGHTA and CDR2 FQGNSA. V lost 0 bases and J lost 6; bases outside the gene matches: 4. CDR3 amino acids: CASSLALAGASEQYF. CDR3 DNA: TGTGCCAGCAGCTTAGCACTAGCGGGAGCGAGCGAGCAGTACTTC.

This clone was counted a few times. The rearrangement joins TRBV5-1 to TRBJ2-6; 7 positions match TRBD1. With V trimmed by 4 bases and J by 4 bases, 8 bases remained unmatched. CDR1 and CDR2 (germline): SGHRS, YFSETQ. This CDR3 comprises 16 residues. CDR3 DNA: TGCGCCAGCAGCCCGGGACAGCTGAGCGGGGCCAACGTCCTGACTTTC. It encodes CASSPGQLSGANVLTF.

This sequence joins TRBV4-1 and TRBJ2-2, with TRBD2 matching 9 bases. Germline CDR1 reads MGHRA; CDR2 reads YSYEKL. With 7 bases clipped from V and 8 bases from J, the junction kept 14 bases outside the gene matches. CDR3 length: 16 residues. DNA for the CDR3: TGCGCCAGCACCCCTGGGGCTAGCGGGAAAAGGGGGGAGCTGTTTTTT. It is translated as CASTPGASGKRGELFF.

The chain uses TRBV7-9 and TRBJ1-5; TRBD1 might be the D (6 bases). The V end was cut by 5 bases, the J end by 2 bases, with 13 bases between. The CDR3 is 15 amino acids. Germline V gives CDR1 SEHNR, CDR2 FQNEAQ (reference sequence). The DNA of the CDR3 is TGTGCCAGCAGCCCCCCAGGGGCGGGCAATCAGCCCCAGCATTTT. Translation gives CASSPPGAGNQPQHF.

This chain joins TRBV7-8 and TRBJ2-7; D gene uncertain. The V gene lost 4 bases and the J gene lost 1 base, with 8 bases spanning the gap. The CDR3 extends over 13 amino acids. Germline V gene lookup returns CDR1 SGHVS and CDR2 FQNEAQ. The CDR3 nucleotides are TGTGCCAGCAGCTCGGACGGTTCCTACGAGCAGTACTTC. As protein: CASSSDGSYEQYF.

V gene TRBV7-3 combines with J gene TRBJ2-1; no clear D gene. CDR3 length: 14 residues. Germline values: CDR1 SGHTA, CDR2 FQGTGA. Trimming stripped 0 bases from V and 6 bases from J, with 9 bases between. Here the CDR3 DNA reads TGTGCCAGCAGCTTAACTGCCGGCTCCAATGAGCAGTTCTTC. It is translated as CASSLTAGSNEQFF.

This rearrangement joins TRBV5-1 to TRBJ2-7, with 8 bases identical to TRBD1. The junction had 1 base not matched to a gene; V was cut back by 2 bases and J by 6 bases. In germline, CDR1 is SGHRS, CDR2 YFSETQ. The CDR3 spans 12 residues. The CDR3 sequence is CASSFTGGEQYF. The DNA for the CDR3 is TGCGCCAGCAGCTTCACAGGGGGCGAGCAGTACTTC. The full variable domain, in which reference TRBV5-1 and TRBJ2-7 provide the parts outside the CDR3, is KAGVTQTPRYLIKTRGQQVTLSCSPISGHRSVSWYQQTPGQGLQFLFEYFSETQRNKGNFPGRFSGRQFSNSRSEMNVSTLELGDSALYLCASSFTGGEQYFGPGTRLTVT.

This chain links TRBV28 with TRBJ2-7, with D perhaps TRBD2 (6 bases). CDR3 size: 15 residues. From germline, CDR1 is MDHEN and CDR2 SYDVKM. Trimming shortened V by 1 base and J by 0 bases, and 10 bases separated the two germline ends. The CDR3 coding sequence is TGTGCCAGCAGTTTATTTGTCGGGAGCTCCTACGAGCAGTACTTC. Residues: CASSLFVGSSYEQYF. The whole variable domain, filled in from reference TRBV28 and TRBJ2-7, reads DVKVTQSSRYLVKRTGEKVFLECVQDMDHENMFWYRQDPGLGLRLIYFSYDVKMKEKGDIPEGYSVSREKKERFSLILESASTNQTSMYLCASSLFVGSSYEQYFGPGTRLTVT.

The chain couples TRBV9 to TRBJ1-5; unclear D gene. With 4 bases removed from V and 2 bases from J, the gap between germline ends came to 10 bases. The germline CDR1 and CDR2 sequences are SGDLS and YYNGEE. The CDR3 has 14 amino acids. CDR3 DNA sequence: TGTGCCAGCAGCCTGGGGTTTGGCAATCAGCCCCAGCATTTT. Residues: CASSLGFGNQPQHF. Full variable domain (missing parts from reference TRBV9 and TRBJ1-5): DSGVTQTPKHLITATGQRVTLRCSPRSGDLSVYWYQQSLDQGLQFLIQYYNGEERAKGNILERFSAQQFPDLHSELNLSSLELGDSALYFCASSLGFGNQPQHFGDGTRLSIL.